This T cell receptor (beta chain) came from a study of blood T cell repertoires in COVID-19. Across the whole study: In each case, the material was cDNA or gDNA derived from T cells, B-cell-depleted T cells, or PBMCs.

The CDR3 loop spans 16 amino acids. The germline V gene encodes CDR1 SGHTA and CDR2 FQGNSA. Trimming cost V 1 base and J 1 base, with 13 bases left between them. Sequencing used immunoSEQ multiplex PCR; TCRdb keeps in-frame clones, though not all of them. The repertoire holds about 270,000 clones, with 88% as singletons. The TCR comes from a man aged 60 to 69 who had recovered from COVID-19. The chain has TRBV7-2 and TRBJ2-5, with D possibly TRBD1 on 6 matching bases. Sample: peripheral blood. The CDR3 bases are TGTGCCAGCAGCTTAGTTGGCCAGGGGAGCCAAGAGACCCAGTACTTC. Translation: CASSLVGQGSQETQYF.